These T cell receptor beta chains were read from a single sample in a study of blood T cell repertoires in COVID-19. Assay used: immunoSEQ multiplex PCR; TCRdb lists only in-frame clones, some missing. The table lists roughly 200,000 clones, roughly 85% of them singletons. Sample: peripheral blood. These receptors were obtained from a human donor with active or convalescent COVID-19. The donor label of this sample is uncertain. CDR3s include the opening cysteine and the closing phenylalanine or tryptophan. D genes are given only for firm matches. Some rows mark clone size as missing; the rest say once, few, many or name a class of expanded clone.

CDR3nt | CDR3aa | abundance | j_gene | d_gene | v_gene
TGTGCCAGCAGTTACAGGGGTTTGACTTTCCGACTCTACGAGCAGTACTTC | CASSYRGLTFRLYEQYF | . | TRBJ2-7 | . | TRBV6-2/TRBV6-3
TGTGCCAGCAGCTTGAGGGGAGGAACCGATTCACCCCTCCACTTT | CASSLRGGTDSPLHF | once | TRBJ1-6 | . | TRBV5-5
TGTGCCAGCAGCTTCGGACTTCGCACAGATACGCAGTATTTT | CASSFGLRTDTQYF | . | TRBJ2-3 | . | TRBV7-2
TGTGCCAGCAGTTACCTAGAGGAGACCCAGTACTTC | CASSYLEETQYF | . | TRBJ2-5 | . | TRBV12-3/TRBV12-4
TGTGCCAGCAGCCCCCGACTAGCGGGAGGGATAGAGACCCAGTACTTC | CASSPRLAGGIETQYF | . | TRBJ2-5 | TRBD2 | TRBV11-3
TGTGCCACCAGAGGAGGGAAGCAGTTCTTC | CATRGGKQFF | . | TRBJ2-1 | . | TRBV6-5
TGTGCCAGCAGCACCCGGGACAGGGGTAATTCACCCCTCCACTTT | CASSTRDRGNSPLHF | . | TRBJ1-6 | TRBD1 | TRBV3-1/TRBV3-2
TGTGCCACAATACAGGGGGCCAATTCGGCCGGGGAGCTGTTTTTT | CATIQGANSAGELFF | . | TRBJ2-2 | TRBD1 | TRBV7-9
TGTGCCAGCAGTTCCCCCCTCGGGGCTAACTATGGCTACACCTTC | CASSSPLGANYGYTF | . | TRBJ1-2 | . | TRBV28
TGTGCCAGTAGTATATTCCCGACAGGGGGACACACAGATACGCAGTATTTT | CASSIFPTGGHTDTQYF | . | TRBJ2-3 | TRBD1 | TRBV19
TGTGCCATCAGTGAAGCACCCTACGAGCAGTACTTC | CAISEAPYEQYF | . | TRBJ2-7 | . | TRBV10-3
TGTGCCACCCTAGCGGGAGGCTTCTCCTACGAGCAGTACTTC | CATLAGGFSYEQYF | . | TRBJ2-7 | TRBD2 | TRBV6-5
TGTGCCAGCAGCTTGGCCCCGTTAGCCGAGCAGTACTTC | CASSLAPLAEQYF | . | TRBJ2-7 | . | TRBV7-3
TGTGCCATCGAAGGGGGCGCGTCGGGAAACACCATATATTTT | CAIEGGASGNTIYF | . | TRBJ1-3 | TRBD1 | TRBV10-3
TGTGCCAGCAGCTTATGGGGAGGAGCGAGCAATCAGCCCCAGCATTTT | CASSLWGGASNQPQHF | . | TRBJ1-5 | . | TRBV5-6
TGTGCCTCGACTAGCGGGGAAGAGACCCAGTACTTC | CASTSGEETQYF | . | TRBJ2-5 | TRBD2 | TRBV7-9
TGTGCCAGCAGTTTATATATGTCCTACGAGCAGTACTTC | CASSLYMSYEQYF | . | TRBJ2-7 | . | TRBV27
TGTGCCAGCTTTACTAGCGGAAAAAGCGGGCAGTACTTC | CASFTSGKSGQYF | once | TRBJ2-7 | TRBD2 | TRBV28
TGTGCCAGCAGTTTCAAAGCAGAGACCCAGTACTTC | CASSFKAETQYF | . | TRBJ2-5 | . | TRBV12-3/TRBV12-4
TGTGCCAGCAGCTCCCACAGGAATGAGCAGTTCTTC | CASSSHRNEQFF | . | TRBJ2-1 | . | TRBV12-3/TRBV12-4
TGTGCCAGCAGCCAGGGCGGAGGGGCTTCCTACAATGAGCAGTTCTTC | CASSQGGGASYNEQFF | . | TRBJ2-1 | . | TRBV4-2